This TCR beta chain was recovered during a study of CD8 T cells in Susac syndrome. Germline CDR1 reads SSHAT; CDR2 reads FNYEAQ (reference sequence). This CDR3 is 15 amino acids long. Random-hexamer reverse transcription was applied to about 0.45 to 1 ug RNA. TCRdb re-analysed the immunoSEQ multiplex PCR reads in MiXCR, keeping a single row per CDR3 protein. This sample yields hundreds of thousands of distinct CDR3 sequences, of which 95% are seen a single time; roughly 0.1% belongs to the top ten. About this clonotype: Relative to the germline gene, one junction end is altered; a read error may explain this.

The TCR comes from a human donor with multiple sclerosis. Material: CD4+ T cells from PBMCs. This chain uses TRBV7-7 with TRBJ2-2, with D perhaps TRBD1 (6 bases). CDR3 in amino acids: CASSSGGLNTGELFF. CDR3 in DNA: TGTGCTAGCAGCTCTGGGGGCCTGAACACCGGGGAGCTGTTTTTT.